Following are 25 T cell receptor beta chains from one sample sequenced in a study of T cells in Graves' hyperthyroidism and ophthalmopathy. RNA transcripts were the template for amplifying TCR beta CDR3 regions. The primer set for the first-round RT-PCR of the TCR CDR3 was HTBI. One entry per CDR3 protein results from TCRdb running MiXCR on the multiplex PCR reads. The sample includes a few hundred thousand distinct CDR3 sequences, around 15% of them seen just once. Sequencing was done on a sample of blood. Every receptor here comes from a woman aged 55-69 years with Graves' ophthalmopathy.

This clonotype was seen many times. The chain joins TRBV28 to TRBJ2-4; D might be TRBD1 or TRBD2, each matching 5 bases. The CDR3 covers 16 residues. Germline V gene sequence: CDR1 MDHEN, CDR2 SYDVKM. Trimming pared 6 bases from V and 1 base from J, leaving 16 bases between. DNA of the CDR3: TGTGCCAGCAGCAGGGACGGCCGGGCGGCCAAAAACATTCAGTACTTC. Amino acids: CASSRDGRAAKNIQYF.

The V call is TRBV4-1, the J call TRBJ2-1; D is perhaps TRBD1 (8 bases). Trimming took 8 bases from V and 0 from J, leaving 17 bases between them. Germline lookup yields CDR1 MGHRA and CDR2 YSYEKL. The CDR3 is 16 residues long. CDR3 DNA: TGCGCCAGCCGGGGGGCCAGGGGGCCCTCCTACAATGAGCAGTTCTTC. Protein product: CASRGARGPSYNEQFF.

V and J are TRBV7-6 and TRBJ2-3; D gene ambiguous. This CDR3 is built from 14 residues. Germline V lookup: CDR1 SGHVS, CDR2 FNYEAQ. V lost 8 bases, J lost 0 bases, and 12 bases lay in between. The CDR3 nucleotides are TGTGCCAGCCAGCCCCCGCGGAGCACAGATACGCAGTATTTT. The encoded protein is CASQPPRSTDTQYF.

This clonotype was detected ten times or more. The chain employs TRBV11-2 and TRBJ1-2; 9 positions match TRBD1. V shed 3 bases and J 4 bases; nucleotides not matched to a gene: 9. From germline, CDR1 is SGHAT and CDR2 FQNNGV. The CDR3 consists of 16 residues. This chain's CDR3 is CASSFPRQGEGYGYTF. The CDR3 DNA sequence: TGTGCCAGCAGCTTCCCCCGACAGGGGGAAGGCTATGGCTACACCTTC.

At least ten counts were recorded for this clonotype. The gene calls are TRBV5-6 and TRBJ2-2; 9 nucleotides agree with TRBD1. Germline lookup yields CDR1 SGHDT and CDR2 YYEEEE. V was clipped by 5 bases and J by 7 bases; unmatched bases: 9. The CDR3 runs 15 residues. The CDR3 DNA reads as TGTGCCAGCAGTTTGCCGGGACAGGGATACGGGGAGCTGTTTTTT. Amino acids: CASSLPGQGYGELFF. The full variable domain, its missing parts supplied by reference TRBV5-6 and TRBJ2-2, is DAGVTQSPTHLIKTRGQQVTLRCSPKSGHDTVSWYQQALGQGPQFIFQYYEEEERQRGNFPDRFSGHQFPNYSSELNVNALLLGDSALYLCASSLPGQGYGELFFGEGSRLTVL.

This clonotype showed up many times. V is TRBV6-5 and J is TRBJ1-4; a weak D match, TRBD1 (6 bases). The CDR3 runs 15 residues. Between the trimmed V and J ends, which lost 4 bases and 3 bases, there was a span of 12 bases. Germline values: CDR1 MNHEY, CDR2 SVGAGI. CDR3 DNA: TGTGCCAGCAGTTCCCTCCGGACAGCTAATGAAAAACTGTTTTTT. Translation gives CASSSLRTANEKLFF.

This clonotype was seen many times. The chain employs TRBV9 and TRBJ2-7; D uncertain. The CDR3 covers 11 residues. Germline lookup yields CDR1 SGDLS and CDR2 YYNGEE. V was pared by 0 bases and J by 5 bases, with 3 bases between. CDR3 in DNA: TGTGCCAGCAGCGTAGAAAACGAGCAGTACTTC. Encoded protein: CASSVENEQYF.

This clonotype was picked up a small number of times. V usage is TRBV12-3 or TRBV12-4 and J usage is TRBJ1-5, with D tentatively TRBD1 (6 bases). The CDR3 contains 15 residues. V was shortened by 6 bases and J by 3 bases, with 15 bases between the two germline ends. The CDR3 region has the DNA TGTGCCAGCAGGGCCTCCGGGACAAACAATCAGCCCCAGCATTTT. The encoded protein is CASRASGTNNQPQHF.

This clonotype was seen at least ten times. The chain couples TRBV7-2 to TRBJ2-1; 7 bases are a match to TRBD1. This CDR3 spans 14 amino acids. Germline assignment: CDR1 SGHTA and CDR2 FQGNSA. Germline trimming cut 4 bases from V and 5 bases from J; bases unmatched to any gene: 5. The CDR3 protein is CASSYGTANNEQFF. The CDR3 bases are TGTGCCAGCAGCTACGGGACAGCGAACAATGAGCAGTTCTTC.

This clonotype was picked up many times. V and J are TRBV6-1 and TRBJ2-3; no definite D call. The germline CDR1 and CDR2 sequences are MNHNS and SASEGT. The CDR3 loop spans 14 amino acids. Trimming shortened V by 0 bases and J by 3 bases, and 7 bases separated the two germline ends. CDR3 sequence (DNA): TGTGCCAGCAGTGAAGCGGCGTTAACAGATACGCAGTATTTT. As protein: CASSEAALTDTQYF.

This clonotype has ten or more counts. The chain joins TRBV30 to TRBJ2-1, with a tentative D call TRBD1 (5 bases). CDR1 is GTSNPN and CDR2 is SVGIG in the germline V gene (reference sequence). The CDR3 runs 14 residues. The V end lost 0 bases, the J end lost 6 bases, and 12 bases lay between the germline ends. CDR3 DNA sequence: TGTGCCTGGAGTGTACAGGTTAGCCGCAATGAGCAGTTCTTC. This encodes CAWSVQVSRNEQFF.

The sample holds many counts of this clonotype. The chain is built from TRBV7-9 and TRBJ1-1; perhaps TRBD1 as D (5 bases). V shed 1 base and J shed 8 bases, with 8 bases lying between them. The length of the CDR3 is 12 residues. CDR1 is SEHNR and CDR2 is FQNEAQ in the germline V gene (reference sequence). CDR3 loop: CASSLDTGEAFF. The CDR3 region has the DNA TGTGCCAGCAGCTTAGACACAGGAGAAGCTTTCTTT.

The chain joins TRBV10-1 to TRBJ2-1; 8 nucleotides line up with TRBD1. The CDR3 covers 16 residues. With V trimmed by 0 bases and J by 8 bases, 9 bases remained unmatched. CDR1 WNHNN and CDR2 SYGVQD come from the germline V gene (reference sequence). The CDR3 loop is CASSESRTGQGDEQFF. CDR3 coding DNA: TGCGCCAGCAGTGAGTCGAGGACAGGGCAAGGGGATGAGCAGTTCTTC.

This clonotype was seen at least ten times. The rearrangement joins TRBV12-3 or TRBV12-4 to TRBJ2-7; 7 nucleotides line up with TRBD2. V dropped 4 bases and J dropped 0; count of bases not matched to a gene: 12. This CDR3 is 17 amino acids long. The CDR3 nucleotides read TGTGCCAGCAGTTCTGGTAGTAGCGGGCCCCTCTCCTACGAGCAGTACTTC. This sequence encodes CASSSGSSGPLSYEQYF.

V is TRBV11-3 and J is TRBJ2-1, with D possibly TRBD2 on 6 matching bases. CDR3 length: 15 residues. CDR1 and CDR2 (germline): SGHNT, YENEEA. Trimming pared 6 bases from V and 4 bases from J, leaving 16 bases between. The CDR3 spells CASSQRRVGYNEQFF. Here the CDR3 DNA reads TGTGCCAGCAGTCAGAGGAGGGTCGGTTACAATGAGCAGTTCTTC. The complete variable domain, with remaining parts taken from reference TRBV11-3 and TRBJ2-1, reads EAGVVQSPRYKIIEKKQPVAFWCNPISGHNTLYWYLQNLGQGPELLIRYENEEAVDDSQLPKDRFSAERLKGVDSTLKIQPAELGDSAVYLCASSQRRVGYNEQFFGPGTRLTVL.

This sequence joins TRBV9 and TRBJ2-1; no firm D call. This CDR3 is 15 amino acids long. The V gene's germline CDR1 is SGDLS and CDR2 YYNGEE. The ends were cut back, 0 bases at V and 2 bases at J, with 9 bases in the middle. CDR3 coding DNA: TGTGCCAGCAGCGTAGGGAGTCAGACCTACAATGAGCAGTTCTTC. Protein: CASSVGSQTYNEQFF.

There are many counts of this clonotype. The chain couples TRBV12-3 or TRBV12-4 to TRBJ2-5; the match to TRBD2 covers 11 bases. The CDR3 runs to 16 residues. The junction had 9 bases not matched to a gene; V was cut back by 5 bases and J by 4 bases. CDR3 loop: CASSPNSGRGGETQYF. CDR3 bases: TGTGCCAGCAGTCCAAATAGCGGGAGGGGTGGAGAGACCCAGTACTTC.

The sample holds many counts of this clonotype. The chain joins TRBV15 to TRBJ2-2; the D gene is possibly TRBD1 (6 bases). V lost 0 bases and J 2 bases, leaving 19 bases between the germline ends. The CDR3 spans 19 residues. Germline lookup yields CDR1 LNHNV and CDR2 YYDKDF (reference sequence). DNA of the CDR3: TGTGCCACCAGCAGAGAAACAGGGATAACGCCCTCTAACACCGGGGAGCTGTTTTTT. This gives the protein CATSRETGITPSNTGELFF. Full variable domain (remainder filled in from reference TRBV15 and TRBJ2-2): DAMVIQNPRYQVTQFGKPVTLSCSQTLNHNVMYWYQQKSSQAPKLLFHYYDKDFNNEADTPDNFQSRRPNTSFCFLDIRSPGLGDTAMYLCATSRETGITPSNTGELFFGEGSRLTVL.

Only a few counts were recorded for this clonotype. The chain carries TRBV19 and TRBJ1-5; no firm D call. CDR3 size: 15 residues. Germline V gene sequence: CDR1 LNHDA, CDR2 SQIVND (reference sequence). Trimming removed 5 bases at V and 1 base at J, with 12 bases between. Here the CDR3 DNA reads TGTGCCAGTAGTTCGCTGGATGCCAGCAATCAGCCCCAGCATTTT. It codes for CASSSLDASNQPQHF.

This clonotype was counted only a few times. The chain carries TRBV18 and TRBJ2-7; D possibly corresponds to TRBD2 (5 bases). The germline gives CDR1 KGHSH, CDR2 LQKENI. The CDR3 consists of 16 residues. Deletions cut 2 bases from V and 5 bases from J, with 19 bases between. Here the CDR3 reads CASSPSEGGARNEQYF. The CDR3 nucleotides are TGTGCCAGCTCACCATCAGAGGGCGGCGCTAGGAACGAGCAGTACTTC.

The chain recombines TRBV20-1 with TRBJ1-6; D is undetermined. V was pared by 4 bases and J by 2 bases, with 15 bases between. The CDR3 runs 16 residues. The germline V gene encodes CDR1 DFQATT and CDR2 SNEGSKA (reference sequence). The CDR3 DNA follows: TGCAGTGCTAAGGGCAGCTCTATAGCCTATAATTCACCCCTCCACTTT. It yields the protein CSAKGSSIAYNSPLHF.

This clonotype was picked up many times. This rearrangement joins TRBV13 to TRBJ2-2, with 11 positions matching TRBD2. The CDR3 covers 19 residues. V lost 2 bases to trimming and J lost 6 bases; unmatched junction nucleotides: 14. Germline CDR1 and CDR2: PRHDT and FYEKMQ (reference sequence). The CDR3 region is CASSLTLGLAGGLAGELFF. The CDR3 DNA follows: TGTGCCAGCAGCTTAACGCTCGGCCTAGCGGGAGGTCTGGCCGGGGAGCTGTTTTTT.

This clonotype was seen ten or more times. This rearrangement joins TRBV20-1 to TRBJ2-7; TRBD2 aligns across 14 bases. The ends lost 1 base at V and 5 bases at J; junction bases unmatched: 7. CDR3 size: 16 residues. CDR1 and CDR2 (germline): DFQATT, SNEGSKA (reference sequence). The CDR3 is CSARAPKGLAGDEQYF. As DNA, the CDR3 is TGCAGTGCTAGAGCGCCTAAGGGACTAGCGGGAGACGAGCAGTACTTC.

This clonotype was picked up many times. The chain joins TRBV5-1 to TRBJ1-4; 7 bases map to TRBD1. V lost 0 bases to trimming and J lost 2 bases; unmatched junction nucleotides: 1. The CDR3 has 15 amino acids. Germline V gene lookup returns CDR1 SGHRS and CDR2 YFSETQ. The CDR3: CASSLGQGTNEKLFF. DNA of the CDR3: TGCGCCAGCAGCTTGGGACAGGGCACTAATGAAAAACTGTTTTTT.

Regarding this clonotype: This may be a read error: a much more frequent sequence differs by one nucleotide. V is TRBV6-1 and J is TRBJ2-1; TRBD2 aligns across 12 bases. The germline V gene encodes CDR1 MNHNS and CDR2 SASEGT. The CDR3 consists of 17 residues. The CDR3 DNA follows: TGTGCCAGCAGTAGGGGATCCCTAGCGGGAGGGCCCGGTGAGCAGCTCTTC. Protein sequence: CASSRGSLAGGPGEQLF.